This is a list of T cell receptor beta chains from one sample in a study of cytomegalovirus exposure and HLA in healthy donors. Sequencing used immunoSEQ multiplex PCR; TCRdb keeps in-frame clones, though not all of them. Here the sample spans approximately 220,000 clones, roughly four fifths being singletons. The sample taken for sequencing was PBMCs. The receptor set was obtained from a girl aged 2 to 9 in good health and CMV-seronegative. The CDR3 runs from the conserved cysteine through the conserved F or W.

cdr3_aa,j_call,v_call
CASSTERGLADTQYF,TRBJ2-3,TRBV2
CSVEEDRTYEQYF,TRBJ2-7,TRBV29-1
CASSLWEGTQETQYF,TRBJ2-5,TRBV6-5
CASSEGLGADTQYF,TRBJ2-3,TRBV6-4
CASSQDSRSGRATGELFF,TRBJ2-2,TRBV4-1
CASSYGDYTEAFF,TRBJ1-1,TRBV6-6
CASSGQNYGYTF,TRBJ1-2,TRBV2
CASSAFWRQGTSNQPQHF,TRBJ1-5,TRBV6-1
CASSLSGELFF,TRBJ2-2,TRBV27
CSVGQTEAFF,TRBJ1-1,TRBV29-1
CSVPGKPDSGANVLTF,TRBJ2-6,TRBV29-1
CASSALDRQETQYF,TRBJ2-5,TRBV10-2
CATSRDSPGGRGDNEQFF,TRBJ2-1,TRBV15
CASSPREGGVTSNEQFF,TRBJ2-1,TRBV7-6
CASMGRVDTEAFF,TRBJ1-1,TRBV6-6
CASSPQTGLYEQYF,TRBJ2-7,TRBV7-9
CASSPIPRHSYEQYF,TRBJ2-7,TRBV4-2
CASSPGLAGASSYEQYF,TRBJ2-7,TRBV5-1
CASSQPGQPQAFF,TRBJ1-1,TRBV4-1
CASSLDRGLKAFF,TRBJ1-1,TRBV27
CASSKAASSYNEQFF,TRBJ2-1,TRBV6-5
CASSLSQGPYEQYF,TRBJ2-7,TRBV7-2
CASSPGGGEYEQYF,TRBJ2-7,TRBV6-5
CASSPTVSTGRSYNSPLHF,TRBJ1-6,TRBV4-1
CASSLSGNTIYF,TRBJ1-3,TRBV28
CASRRQFGSYEQYF,TRBJ2-7,TRBV2
CASSVVSGGGTEAFF,TRBJ1-1,TRBV9
CASSLVSSRRDTQYF,TRBJ2-3,TRBV7-2
CASSQDLASASGRAWGGELFF,TRBJ2-2,TRBV4-1
CASSWGQGSYQETQYF,TRBJ2-5,TRBV5-6
CASSHIGGGRGNEQFF,TRBJ2-1,TRBV4-2
CASNKGGGSLNYGYTF,TRBJ1-2,TRBV19